Here is one TCR beta chain with its context. The source of the sample is a study of cytomegalovirus exposure and HLA in healthy donors. Overall study context: There were some 410 genotyped donors. Of these, 81% fell in the genetic ancestry cluster associated with self-reported Caucasian donors.

PCR involved 60 Vbeta and 13 Jbeta primers. Profiling relied on immunoSEQ multiplex PCR, and the TCRdb table lists in-frame clones only, not all of them. The table records fewer than 150,000 clones, more than 60% of them present only once. The CDR3 is made up of 15 amino acids. The V and J ends lost 1 base and 1 base respectively, with 7 bases between them. Per germline, CDR1 SGHNT and CDR2 YENEEA. This clonotype originated in a male donor in good health and CMV-seronegative. Specimen: PBMCs. The chain carries TRBV11-3 and TRBJ2-2; perhaps TRBD2 as D (6 bases). CDR3 residues: CASSLVGGNTGELFF. The CDR3 region has the DNA TGTGCCAGCAGCTTAGTCGGGGGGAACACCGGGGAGCTGTTTTTT.